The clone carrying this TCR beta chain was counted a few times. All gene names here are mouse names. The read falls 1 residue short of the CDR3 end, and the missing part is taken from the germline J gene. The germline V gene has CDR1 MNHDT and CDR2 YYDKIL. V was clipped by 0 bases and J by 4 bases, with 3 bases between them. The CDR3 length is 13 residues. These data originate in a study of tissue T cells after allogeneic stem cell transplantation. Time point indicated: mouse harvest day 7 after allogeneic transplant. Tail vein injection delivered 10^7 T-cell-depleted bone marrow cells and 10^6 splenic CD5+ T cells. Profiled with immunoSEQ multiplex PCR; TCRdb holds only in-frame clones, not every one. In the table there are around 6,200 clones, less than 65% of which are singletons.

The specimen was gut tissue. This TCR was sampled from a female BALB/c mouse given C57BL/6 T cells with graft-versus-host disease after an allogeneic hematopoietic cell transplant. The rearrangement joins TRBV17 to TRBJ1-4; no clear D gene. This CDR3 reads CASSRDLNERLFF. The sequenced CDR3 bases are TGTGCTAGCAGTAGAGATCTCAACGAAAGATTATTT.